The T cell receptor (beta chain) described here comes from a study of T cells in Graves' hyperthyroidism and ophthalmopathy. Amplification targeted TCR beta CDR3 regions from RNA transcripts. TCR CDR3 underwent first-round RT-PCR with the HTBI primer set. In TCRdb, the multiplex PCR reads were re-called with MiXCR into one record per CDR3 protein. The sample carries roughly 420,000 distinct CDR3 sequences, more than 15% recorded once. General study results and limits: The model anticipated ophthalmopathy a median approximately 6.5 months pre-onset.

As concerns this clonotype: Antigen unknown.

V gave up 6 bases and J gave up 1 base; unmatched junction bases: 5. CDR3 length equals 15 residues. Hyperthyroidism patients were newly diagnosed, had disease duration under 2 months, and were aged 18 to 65 years. The chain is built from TRBV12-3 or TRBV12-4 and TRBJ2-3, with 9 positions matching TRBD2. The receptor was isolated from a woman between 18 and 29 years old with Graves' hyperthyroidism. Sequenced sample: blood. The CDR3 region is CASRRTSARTDTQYF. The CDR3 bases are TGTGCCAGCAGAAGGACTAGCGCTCGCACAGATACGCAGTATTTT.